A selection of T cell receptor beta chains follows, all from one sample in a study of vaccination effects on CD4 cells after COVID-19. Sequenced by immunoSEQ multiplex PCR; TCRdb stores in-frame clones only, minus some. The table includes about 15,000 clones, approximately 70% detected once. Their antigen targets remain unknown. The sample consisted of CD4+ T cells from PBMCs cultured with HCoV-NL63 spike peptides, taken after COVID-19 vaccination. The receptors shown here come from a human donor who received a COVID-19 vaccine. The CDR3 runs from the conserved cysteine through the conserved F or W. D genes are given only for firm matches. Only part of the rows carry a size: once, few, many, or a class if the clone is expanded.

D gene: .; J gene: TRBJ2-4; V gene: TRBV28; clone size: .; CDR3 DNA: TGTGCCAGCAGTTTGGGACGGCGGGGAAACATTCAGTACTTC; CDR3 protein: CASSLGRRGNIQYF
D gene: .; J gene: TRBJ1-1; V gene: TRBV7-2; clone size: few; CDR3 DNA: TGTGCCAGCAGCCCCGCCGGGACATCGAACACTGAAGCTTTCTTT; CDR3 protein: CASSPAGTSNTEAFF
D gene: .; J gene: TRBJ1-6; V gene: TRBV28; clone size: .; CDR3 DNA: TGTGCCAGCAGCCAGCAGAGCTCCTATAATTCACCCCTCCACTTT; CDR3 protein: CASSQQSSYNSPLHF
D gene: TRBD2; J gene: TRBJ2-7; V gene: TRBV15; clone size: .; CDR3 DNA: TGTGCCACCAGCAGAGATGGGAGGGGTAGGAAGGGCCACGAGCAGTACTTC; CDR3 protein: CATSRDGRGRKGHEQYF
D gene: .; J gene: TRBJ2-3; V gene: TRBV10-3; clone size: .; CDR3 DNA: TGTGCCATCAGTGGGGGTGCAGATACGCAGTATTTT; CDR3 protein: CAISGGADTQYF
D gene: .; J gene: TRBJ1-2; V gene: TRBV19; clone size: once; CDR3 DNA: TGTGCCAGCAAGAGGACAGAGACCTATGGCTACACCTTC; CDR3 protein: CASKRTETYGYTF
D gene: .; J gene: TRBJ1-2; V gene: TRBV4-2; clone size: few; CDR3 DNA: TGTGCCAGCAGCCAAGCCGGGTTGCGAGGCTACACCTTC; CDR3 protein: CASSQAGLRGYTF
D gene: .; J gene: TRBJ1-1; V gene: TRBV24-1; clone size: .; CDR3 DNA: TGTGCCACCAGTGATGATGACAAGAAAGCTTTCTTT; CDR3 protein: CATSDDDKKAFF
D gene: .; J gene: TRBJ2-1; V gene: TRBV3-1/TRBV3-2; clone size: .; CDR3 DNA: TGTGCCAGCAGCCAATCATACAATGAGCAGTTCTTC; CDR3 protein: CASSQSYNEQFF
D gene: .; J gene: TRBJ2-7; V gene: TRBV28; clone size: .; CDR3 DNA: TGTGCCAGCGGGACTTTGTCTCCCTTGTACGAGCAGTACTTC; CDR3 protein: CASGTLSPLYEQYF
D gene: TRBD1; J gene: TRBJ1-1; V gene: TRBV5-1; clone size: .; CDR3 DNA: TGCGCCAGCAGCTTGCTACAGGGGAGACGGAACACTGAAGCTTTCTTT; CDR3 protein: CASSLLQGRRNTEAFF
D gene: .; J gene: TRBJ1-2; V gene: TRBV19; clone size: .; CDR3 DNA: TGTGCCAGTACCCCCGGGACGGTGAACTATGGCTACACCTTC; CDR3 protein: CASTPGTVNYGYTF
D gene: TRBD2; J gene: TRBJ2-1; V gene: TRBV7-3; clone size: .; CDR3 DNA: TGTGCCAGCAGCTTAAGCGGGGGGGTCTACAATGAGCAGTTCTTC; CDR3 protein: CASSLSGGVYNEQFF
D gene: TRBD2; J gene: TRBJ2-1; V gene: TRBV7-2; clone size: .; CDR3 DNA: TGTGCCAGCAGCTTGCTAGCGGGAGCCGCCAATGAGCAGTTCTTC; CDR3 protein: CASSLLAGAANEQFF
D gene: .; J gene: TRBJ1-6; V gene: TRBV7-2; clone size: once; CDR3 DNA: TGTGCCAGCAGCTTAGTTGAGGGCCTGGATTCACCCCTCCACTTT; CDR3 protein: CASSLVEGLDSPLHF
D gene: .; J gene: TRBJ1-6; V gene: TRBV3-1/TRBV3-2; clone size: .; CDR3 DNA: TGTGCCAGCAGCCAAGTCGTGAGTACCGCTTATAATTCACCCCTCCACTTT; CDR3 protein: CASSQVVSTAYNSPLHF
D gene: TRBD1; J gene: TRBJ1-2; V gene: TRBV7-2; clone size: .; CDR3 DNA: TGTGCCAGCAGCTCCCGGACAGGCGCGAAGGGCTACACCTTC; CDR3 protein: CASSSRTGAKGYTF
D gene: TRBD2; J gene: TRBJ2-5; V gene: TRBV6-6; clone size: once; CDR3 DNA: TGTGCCAGCAGTTACGGGCCTAGCGGGGGGGAGACCCAGTACTTC; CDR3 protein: CASSYGPSGGETQYF
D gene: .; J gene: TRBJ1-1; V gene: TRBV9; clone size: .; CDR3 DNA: TGTGCCAGCAGCGCGTCGGGCAGGGACACTGAAGCTTTCTTT; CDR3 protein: CASSASGRDTEAFF
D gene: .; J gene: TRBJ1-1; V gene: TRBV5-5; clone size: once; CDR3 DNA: TGTGCCAGCAGCTTTCAGCTTGCAAGTCGTATGAACACTGAAGCTTTCTTT; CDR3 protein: CASSFQLASRMNTEAFF
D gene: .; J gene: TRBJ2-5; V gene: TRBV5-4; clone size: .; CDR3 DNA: TGTGCCAGCAGCTTTACTGGGGTAGAGACCCAGTACTTC; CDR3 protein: CASSFTGVETQYF
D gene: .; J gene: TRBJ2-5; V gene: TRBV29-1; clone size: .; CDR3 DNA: TGCAGCGTTGATTGGGGGCAAGAGACCCAGTACTTC; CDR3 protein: CSVDWGQETQYF
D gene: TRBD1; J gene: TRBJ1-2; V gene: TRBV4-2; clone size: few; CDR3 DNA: TGTGCCAGCAGCCAAGGGGACAGGGCCTATGGCTACACCTTC; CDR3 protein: CASSQGDRAYGYTF
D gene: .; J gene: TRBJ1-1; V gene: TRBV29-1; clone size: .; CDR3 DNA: TGCAGCGTTGAATACAGGGTAGGAACTGAAGCTTTCTTT; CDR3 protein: CSVEYRVGTEAFF
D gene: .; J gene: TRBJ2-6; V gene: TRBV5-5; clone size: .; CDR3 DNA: TGTGCCAGCAGCTTGGATTCCTGGATCTCCGGGGCCAACGTCCTGACTTTC; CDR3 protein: CASSLDSWISGANVLTF
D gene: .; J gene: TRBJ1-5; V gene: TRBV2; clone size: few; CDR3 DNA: TGTGCCAGCAGGGGACAAGGCAATCAGCCCCAGCATTTT; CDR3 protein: CASRGQGNQPQHF
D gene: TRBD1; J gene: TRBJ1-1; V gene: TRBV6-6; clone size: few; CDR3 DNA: TGTGCCAGCAGTCACTCAGGGGGGAGGAACACTGAAGCTTTCTTT; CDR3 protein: CASSHSGGRNTEAFF
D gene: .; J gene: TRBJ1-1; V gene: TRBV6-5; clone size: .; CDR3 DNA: TGTGCCAGCAGTTACTCCCAGAGGAACACTGAAGCTTTCTTT; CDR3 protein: CASSYSQRNTEAFF
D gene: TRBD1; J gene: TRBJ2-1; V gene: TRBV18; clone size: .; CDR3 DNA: TGTGCCAGCTCAACGACGACAGGGGTTGAAGTCCATGAGCAGTTCTTC; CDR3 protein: CASSTTTGVEVHEQFF
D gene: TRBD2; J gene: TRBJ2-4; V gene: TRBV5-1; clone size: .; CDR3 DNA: TGCGCCAGCAGCCCGGGACTAGCGGGGGACGGAGCCAAAAACATTCAGTACTTC; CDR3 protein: CASSPGLAGDGAKNIQYF
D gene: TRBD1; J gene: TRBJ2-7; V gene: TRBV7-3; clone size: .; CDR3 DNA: TGTGCCAGCAGCCCCGCCGGGACAGCACAGTACGAGCAGTACTTC; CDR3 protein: CASSPAGTAQYEQYF
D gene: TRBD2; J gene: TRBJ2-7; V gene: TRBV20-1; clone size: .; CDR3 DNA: TGCAGTGCTAGTCCGACTAGCGGGACCAACGAGCAGTACTTC; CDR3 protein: CSASPTSGTNEQYF
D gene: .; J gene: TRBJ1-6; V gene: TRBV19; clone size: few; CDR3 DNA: TGTGCCAGTAGTTCCGGGACCTATAATTCACCCCTCCACTTT; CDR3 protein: CASSSGTYNSPLHF
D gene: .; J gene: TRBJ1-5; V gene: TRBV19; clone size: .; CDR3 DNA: TGTGCCAGTAGTGGGACACCGGGATTCAATCAGCCCCAGCATTTT; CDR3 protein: CASSGTPGFNQPQHF
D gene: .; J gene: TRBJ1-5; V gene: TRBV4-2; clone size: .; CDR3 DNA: TGTGCCAGCAGCCGAGATGCGTCCCAGATACATAGCAATCAGCCCCAGCATTTT; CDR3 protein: CASSRDASQIHSNQPQHF
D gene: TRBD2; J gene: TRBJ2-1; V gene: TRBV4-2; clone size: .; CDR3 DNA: TGTGCCAGCAGCCAAGATCCCAGCGGGGGAGGGAATGAGCAGTTCTTC; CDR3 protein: CASSQDPSGGGNEQFF
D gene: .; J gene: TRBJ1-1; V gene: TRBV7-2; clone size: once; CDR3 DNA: TGTGCCAGCAGCTTCGGGACGGCTAACACTGAAGCTTTCTTT; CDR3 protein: CASSFGTANTEAFF
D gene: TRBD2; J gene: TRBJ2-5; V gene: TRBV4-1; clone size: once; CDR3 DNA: TGCGCCAGCAGCCAAGTCGCCATGACCCAATCAACTAGCGGGAGGGAGACCCAGTACTTC; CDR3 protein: CASSQVAMTQSTSGRETQYF
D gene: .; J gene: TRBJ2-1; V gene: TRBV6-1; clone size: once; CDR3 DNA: TGTGCCAGCAGTGAAAAGAGAGGGACTGCATCCTACAATGAGCAGTTCTTC; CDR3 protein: CASSEKRGTASYNEQFF
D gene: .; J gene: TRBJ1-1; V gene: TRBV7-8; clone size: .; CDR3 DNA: TGTGCCAGCAGCTTAGAGGGGGGGGTGCGGGCTTTCTTT; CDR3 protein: CASSLEGGVRAFF
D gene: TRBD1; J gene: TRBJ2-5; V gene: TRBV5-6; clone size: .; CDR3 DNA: TGTGCCAGCAGCTTTAGTGGGACAGGGGGCGCGGAGACCCAGTACTTC; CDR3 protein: CASSFSGTGGAETQYF
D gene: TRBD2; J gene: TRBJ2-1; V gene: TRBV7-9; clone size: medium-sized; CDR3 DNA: TGTGCCAGCAGCCCGAGAAGCGCGGGAGGGGGCAATGAGCAGTTCTTC; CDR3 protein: CASSPRSAGGGNEQFF
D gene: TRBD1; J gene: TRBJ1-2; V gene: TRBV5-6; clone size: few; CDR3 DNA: TGTGCCAGCAGCTTGGGAGGGGGCAAAGGCTACACCTTC; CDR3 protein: CASSLGGGKGYTF
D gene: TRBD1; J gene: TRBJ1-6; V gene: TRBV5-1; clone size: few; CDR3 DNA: TGCGCCAGCAGCACCGGACAGGGCGATTCACCCCTCCACTTT; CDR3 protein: CASSTGQGDSPLHF
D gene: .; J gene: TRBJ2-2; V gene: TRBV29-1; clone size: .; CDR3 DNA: TGCAGCGTTGAAGCCGAGGGCACCGGGGAGCTGTTTTTT; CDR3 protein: CSVEAEGTGELFF
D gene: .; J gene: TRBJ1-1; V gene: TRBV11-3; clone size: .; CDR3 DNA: TGTGCCAGCAGCTTAGGGGGGCCCACTGAAGCTTTCTTT; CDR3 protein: CASSLGGPTEAFF
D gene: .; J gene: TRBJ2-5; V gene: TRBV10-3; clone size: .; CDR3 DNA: TGTGCCATCAGTGAGTCTGCAGGGGTAGGACAAGAGACCCAGTACTTC; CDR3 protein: CAISESAGVGQETQYF
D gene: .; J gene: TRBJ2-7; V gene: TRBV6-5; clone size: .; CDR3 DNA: TGTGCCAGCAGCCCCCGGCGTAGCGAGCAGTACTTC; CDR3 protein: CASSPRRSEQYF
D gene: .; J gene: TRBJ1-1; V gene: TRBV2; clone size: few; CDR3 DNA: TGTGCCGGGACTTCCGGGGAGGGCACTGAAGCTTTCTTT; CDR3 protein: CAGTSGEGTEAFF
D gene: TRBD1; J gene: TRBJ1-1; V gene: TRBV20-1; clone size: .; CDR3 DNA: TGCAGTGCTAGTCGGCCCAGGGGGCCGAACACTGAAGCTTTCTTT; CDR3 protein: CSASRPRGPNTEAFF
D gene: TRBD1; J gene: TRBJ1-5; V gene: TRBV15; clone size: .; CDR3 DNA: TGTGCCACCAGCAGCCCCGGGGGACAGGGGCGGGATCAGCCCCAGCATTTT; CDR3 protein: CATSSPGGQGRDQPQHF
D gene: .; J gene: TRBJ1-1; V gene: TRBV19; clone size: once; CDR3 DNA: TGTGCCAGTAGTATTGGGGGGCAACTGAACACTGAAGCTTTCTTT; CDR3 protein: CASSIGGQLNTEAFF
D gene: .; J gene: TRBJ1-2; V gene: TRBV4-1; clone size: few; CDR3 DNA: TGCGCCAGCAGCCAAGACACATCCCAATGGGATGGCTACACCTTC; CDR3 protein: CASSQDTSQWDGYTF
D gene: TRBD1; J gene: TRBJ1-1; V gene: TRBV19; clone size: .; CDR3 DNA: TGTGCCAGTAGGTCGACAGGGTCGAACACTGAAGCTTTCTTT; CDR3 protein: CASRSTGSNTEAFF
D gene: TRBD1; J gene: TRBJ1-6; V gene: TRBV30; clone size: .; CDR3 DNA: TGTGCCTGGGGTTGGGCTCCAGGACAGGGATATTCACCCCTCCACTTT; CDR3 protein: CAWGWAPGQGYSPLHF
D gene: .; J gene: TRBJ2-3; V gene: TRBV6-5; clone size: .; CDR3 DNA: TGTGCCAGCAGTTACTCTAGAGGCACAGATACGCAGTATTTT; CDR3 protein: CASSYSRGTDTQYF
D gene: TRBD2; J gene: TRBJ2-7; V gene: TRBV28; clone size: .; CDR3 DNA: TGTGCCAGCAGTTTAGTGGCGCTCATGGCGGGAGGGCCCAAGAGTGAGCAGTACTTC; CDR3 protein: CASSLVALMAGGPKSEQYF
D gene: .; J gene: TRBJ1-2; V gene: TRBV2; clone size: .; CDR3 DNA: TGTGCCAGCAGTGAAACGAGGGCGCGGGATGGCTACACCTTC; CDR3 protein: CASSETRARDGYTF